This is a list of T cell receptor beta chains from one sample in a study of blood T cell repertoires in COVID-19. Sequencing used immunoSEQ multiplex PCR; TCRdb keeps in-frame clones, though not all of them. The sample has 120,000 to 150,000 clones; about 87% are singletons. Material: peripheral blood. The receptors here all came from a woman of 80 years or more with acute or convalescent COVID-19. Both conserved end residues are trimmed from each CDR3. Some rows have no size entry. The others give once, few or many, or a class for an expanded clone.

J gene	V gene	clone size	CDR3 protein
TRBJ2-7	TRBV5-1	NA	ASSFLPRQNYEQY
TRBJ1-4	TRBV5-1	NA	ASRDREREKLF
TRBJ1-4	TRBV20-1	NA	SASTGQVKGEKLF
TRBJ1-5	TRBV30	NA	AWSVLATNQPQH
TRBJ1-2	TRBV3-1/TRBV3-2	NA	ASSQKEGRGSYGYT
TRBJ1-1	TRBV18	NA	ASSPLGQNTEAF
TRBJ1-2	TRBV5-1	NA	ASSQGQSYGYT
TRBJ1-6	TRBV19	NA	ASSIERLGRSYNSPLH
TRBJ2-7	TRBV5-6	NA	ASSLNRRGLY
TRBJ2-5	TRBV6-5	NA	ASSPGTSGGETQY
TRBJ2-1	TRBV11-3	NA	ASSWGWGLAGSSYNEQF
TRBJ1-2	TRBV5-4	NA	ASSLGADRVNYGYT
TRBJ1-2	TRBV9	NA	ASSVGGPYGYT
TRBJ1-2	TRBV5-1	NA	ASSLAAGGVDGYT
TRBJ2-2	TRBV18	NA	ASSPLGSLSSPGELF
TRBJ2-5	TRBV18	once	ASSPYSGGAGETQY
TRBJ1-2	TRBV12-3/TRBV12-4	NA	ASSRQANYGYT
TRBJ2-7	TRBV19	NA	ASSIMSRGDTYEQY
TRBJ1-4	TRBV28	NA	ASSPGQNEKLF
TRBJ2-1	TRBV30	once	AWNLQGAQSEQF
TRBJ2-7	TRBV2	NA	ASSEVGLVGPYEQY
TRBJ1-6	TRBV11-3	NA	ASSLDPNSPLH
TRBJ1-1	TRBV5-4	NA	ASSRDRETEAF
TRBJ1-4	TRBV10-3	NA	AIRPSPGQGALDSTNEKLF
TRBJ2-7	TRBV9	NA	ASSVGAGTGAYEQY
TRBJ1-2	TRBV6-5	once	ASSSGQGYGYT
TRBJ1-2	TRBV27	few	ASSLSTGSSDRHYGYT
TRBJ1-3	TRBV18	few	ASSPSGPPGNTIY
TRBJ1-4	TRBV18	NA	ASSPLFNEKLF
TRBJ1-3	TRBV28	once	ASGGGLSGNTIY
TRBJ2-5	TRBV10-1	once	ASSVFGQETQY
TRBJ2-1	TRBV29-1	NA	SVEYPSGGRNEQF
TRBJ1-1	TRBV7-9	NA	ASSSGTGVF
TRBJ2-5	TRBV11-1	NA	ASSPGQGSQAQY
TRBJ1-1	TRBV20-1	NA	SASSGAGNTEAF
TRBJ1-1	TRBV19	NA	ASSTSPTRAF
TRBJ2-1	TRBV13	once	ASSLRVTGGFFEQF
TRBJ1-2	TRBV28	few	ASSLGQGRSGYT
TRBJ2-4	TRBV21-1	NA	ASKARSGLKNIQY
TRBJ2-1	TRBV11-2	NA	ASSPRGGLARGNEQF
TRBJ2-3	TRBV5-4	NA	ASSLGWVADTQY
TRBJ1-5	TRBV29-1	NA	SVGAGFNQPQH
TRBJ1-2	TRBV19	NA	ASSRQGTAGYT
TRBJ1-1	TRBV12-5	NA	ASGLTATSGIGRTEAF
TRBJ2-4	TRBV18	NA	ASSPSGTGGPAAKNIQY
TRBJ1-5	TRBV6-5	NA	ASSYSAGGSNQPQH
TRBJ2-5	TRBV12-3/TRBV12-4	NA	ASSFGGQETQY
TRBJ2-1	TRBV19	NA	ASSTAGAGARSEQF
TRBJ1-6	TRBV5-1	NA	ASSLKQGTPLH
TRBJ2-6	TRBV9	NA	ASSAKGQGARGANVLT
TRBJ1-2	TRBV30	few	AALRGQGAGGYT
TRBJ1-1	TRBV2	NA	ASSEGPTEAF
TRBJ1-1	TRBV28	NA	ASSLRQASLHEAF